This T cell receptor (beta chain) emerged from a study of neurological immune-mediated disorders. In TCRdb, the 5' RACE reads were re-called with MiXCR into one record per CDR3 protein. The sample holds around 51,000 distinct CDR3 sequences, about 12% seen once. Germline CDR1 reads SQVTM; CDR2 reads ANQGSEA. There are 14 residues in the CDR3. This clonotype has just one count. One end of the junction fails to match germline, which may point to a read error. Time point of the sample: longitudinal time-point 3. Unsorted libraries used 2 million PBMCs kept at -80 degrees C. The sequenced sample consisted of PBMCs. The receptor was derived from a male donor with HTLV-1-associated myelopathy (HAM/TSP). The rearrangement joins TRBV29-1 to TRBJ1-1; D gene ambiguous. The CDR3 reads CSVEDWEGSTVAFF. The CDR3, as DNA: TGCAGCGTTGAAGATTGGGAGGGATCGACTGTAGCTTTCTTT.